This entry features one TCR beta chain sequence. Its antigen is undetermined. This entry belongs to a study of cytotoxic CD8 clonotypes in ibrutinib-treated CLL. The wider study: The group held under twelve relapsed/refractory and 15 treatment-naive patients, with roughly 17 IGHV unmutated.

Germline-derived CDR1 and CDR2 are SGDLS and YYNGEE. After removal of 4 bases from V and 5 bases from J, the junction contained 8 bases not matched to a gene. There are 17 residues in the CDR3. General study findings and limits: Ibrutinib response saw clonality rise, and progression saw it return toward baseline.

Measured with immunoSEQ multiplex PCR; TCRdb has only the in-frame clones, and not every one. The sample gives 150,000 or so clones, 84% of which show up once; about 4.5% is in the top ten. The receptor was derived from a human donor with chronic lymphocytic leukemia. This specimen was PBMCs, taken after 24 months of ibrutinib treatment. The chain couples TRBV9 to TRBJ2-1; 14 nucleotides agree with TRBD2. Here the CDR3 reads CASSKFGTSGGNNEQFF. CDR3 DNA sequence: TGTGCCAGCAGCAAGTTCGGGACTAGCGGGGGAAACAATGAGCAGTTCTTC. The full variable domain, completed using reference TRBV9 and TRBJ2-1, is DSGVTQTPKHLITATGQRVTLRCSPRSGDLSVYWYQQSLDQGLQFLIQYYNGEERAKGNILERFSAQQFPDLHSELNLSSLELGDSALYFCASSKFGTSGGNNEQFFGPGTRLTVL.